The source of this T cell receptor (beta chain) is a study of blood T cell repertoires in COVID-19. The CDR3 contains 15 residues. V lost 5 bases and J lost 2; bases outside the gene matches: 7. Germline assignment: CDR1 SEHNR and CDR2 FQNEAQ (reference sequence). Per the original methods: Amplification of reference gene primers was used by the study to estimate nucleated cell counts. Clones were sequenced by immunoSEQ multiplex PCR, and TCRdb holds only the in-frame ones, with some missing. The V and J calls and the clone size are those of that table, but D and trimming were determined from the DNA. Here the sample spans some 98,000 clones, roughly 82% being singletons.

The chain combines TRBV7-9 with TRBJ2-5; 8 nucleotides match TRBD1. Sequencing was done on a sample of peripheral blood. This TCR derives from a man aged 55 to 70 with acute or convalescent COVID-19. CDR3: CASSTWTGNQETQYF. In nucleotides, the CDR3 is TGTGCCAGCAGCACTTGGACAGGGAATCAAGAGACCCAGTACTTC.